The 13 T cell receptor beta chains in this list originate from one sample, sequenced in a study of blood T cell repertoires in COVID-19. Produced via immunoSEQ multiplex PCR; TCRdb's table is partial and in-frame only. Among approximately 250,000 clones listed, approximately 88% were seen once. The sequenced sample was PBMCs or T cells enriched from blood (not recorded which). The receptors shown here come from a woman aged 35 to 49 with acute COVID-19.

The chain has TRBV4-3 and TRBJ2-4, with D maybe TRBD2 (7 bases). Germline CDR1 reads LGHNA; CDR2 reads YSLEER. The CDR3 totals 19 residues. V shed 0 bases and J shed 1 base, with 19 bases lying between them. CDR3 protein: CASSQDLGGQLVAKNIQYF. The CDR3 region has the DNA TGCGCCAGCAGCCAAGATCTCGGGGGGCAACTAGTTGCCAAAAACATTCAGTACTTC.

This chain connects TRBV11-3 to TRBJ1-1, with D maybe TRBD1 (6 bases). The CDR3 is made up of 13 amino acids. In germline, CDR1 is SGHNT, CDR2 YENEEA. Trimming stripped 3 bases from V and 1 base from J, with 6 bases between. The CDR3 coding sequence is TGTGCCAGCAGCTTGACAGGGAACACTGAAGCTTTCTTT. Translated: CASSLTGNTEAFF.

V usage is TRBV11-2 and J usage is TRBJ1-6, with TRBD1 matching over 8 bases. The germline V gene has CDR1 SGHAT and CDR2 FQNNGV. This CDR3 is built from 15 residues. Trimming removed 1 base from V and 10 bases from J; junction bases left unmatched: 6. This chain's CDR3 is CASSLVLQGESPLHF. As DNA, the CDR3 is TGTGCCAGCAGCTTAGTTCTACAGGGGGAGTCACCCCTCCACTTT. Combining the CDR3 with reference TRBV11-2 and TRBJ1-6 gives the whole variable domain EAGVAQSPRYKIIEKRQSVAFWCNPISGHATLYWYQQILGQGPKLLIQFQNNGVVDDSQLPKDRFSAERLKGVDSTLKIQPAKLEDSAVYLCASSLVLQGESPLHFGNGTRLTVT.

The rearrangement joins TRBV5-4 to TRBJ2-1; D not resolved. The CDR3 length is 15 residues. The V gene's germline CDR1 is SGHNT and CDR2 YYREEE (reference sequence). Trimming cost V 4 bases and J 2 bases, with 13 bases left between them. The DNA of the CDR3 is TGTGCCAGCAGCCCACACAGCTACGCCTACAATGAGCAGTTCTTC. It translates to CASSPHSYAYNEQFF.

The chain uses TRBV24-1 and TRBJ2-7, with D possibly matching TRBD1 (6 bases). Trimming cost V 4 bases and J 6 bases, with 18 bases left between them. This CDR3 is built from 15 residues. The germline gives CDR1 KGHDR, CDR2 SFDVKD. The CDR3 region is CATSEPGAGGSEQYF. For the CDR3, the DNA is TGTGCCACCAGTGAACCAGGGGCGGGCGGTAGCGAGCAGTACTTC.

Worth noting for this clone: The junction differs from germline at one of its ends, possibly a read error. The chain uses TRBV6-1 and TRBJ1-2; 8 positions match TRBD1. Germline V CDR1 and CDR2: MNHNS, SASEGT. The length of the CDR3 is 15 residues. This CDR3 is CASSEGQGANYGYTF. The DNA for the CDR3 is TGTGCCAGCAGCGAAGGACAGGGAGCTAACTATGGCTACACCTTC.

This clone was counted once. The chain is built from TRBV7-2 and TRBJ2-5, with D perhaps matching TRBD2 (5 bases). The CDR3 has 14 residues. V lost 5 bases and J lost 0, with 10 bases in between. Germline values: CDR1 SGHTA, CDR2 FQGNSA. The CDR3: CASSLRGDQETQYF. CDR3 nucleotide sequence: TGTGCCAGCAGCCTCCGGGGTGACCAAGAGACCCAGTACTTC. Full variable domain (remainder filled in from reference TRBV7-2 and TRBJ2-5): GAGVSQSPSNKVTEKGKDVELRCDPISGHTALYWYRQSLGQGLEFLIYFQGNSAPDKSGLPSDRFSAERTGGSVSTLTIQRTQQEDSAVYLCASSLRGDQETQYFGPGTRLLVL.

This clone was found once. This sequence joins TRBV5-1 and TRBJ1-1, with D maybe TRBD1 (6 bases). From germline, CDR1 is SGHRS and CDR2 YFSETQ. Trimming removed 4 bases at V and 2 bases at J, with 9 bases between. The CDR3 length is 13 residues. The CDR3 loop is CASSPGHNTEAFF. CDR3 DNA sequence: TGCGCCAGCAGCCCGGGACACAACACTGAAGCTTTCTTT.

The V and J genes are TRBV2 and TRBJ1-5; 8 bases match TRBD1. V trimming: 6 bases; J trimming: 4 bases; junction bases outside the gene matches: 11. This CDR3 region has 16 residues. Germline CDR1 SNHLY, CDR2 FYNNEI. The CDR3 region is CASSGGQGRVNQPQHF. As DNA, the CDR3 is TGTGCCAGCAGCGGAGGACAGGGAAGGGTGAATCAGCCCCAGCATTTT.

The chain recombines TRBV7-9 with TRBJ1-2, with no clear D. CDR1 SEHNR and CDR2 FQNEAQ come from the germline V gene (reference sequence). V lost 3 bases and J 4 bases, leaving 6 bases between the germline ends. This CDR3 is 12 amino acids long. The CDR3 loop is CASSFTVYGYTF. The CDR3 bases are TGTGCCAGCAGCTTCACTGTCTATGGCTACACCTTC. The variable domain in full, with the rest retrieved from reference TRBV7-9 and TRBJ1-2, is DTGVSQNPRHKITKRGQNVTFRCDPISEHNRLYWYRQTLGQGPEFLTYFQNEAQLEKSRLLSDRFSAERPKGSFSTLEIQRTEQGDSAMYLCASSFTVYGYTFGSGTRLTVV.

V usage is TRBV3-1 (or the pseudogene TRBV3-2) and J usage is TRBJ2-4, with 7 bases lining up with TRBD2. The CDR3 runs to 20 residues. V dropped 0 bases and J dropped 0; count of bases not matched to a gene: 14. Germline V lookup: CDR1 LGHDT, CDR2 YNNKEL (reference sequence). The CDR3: CASSQDFGGGPRLAKNIQYF. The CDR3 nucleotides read TGTGCCAGCAGCCAAGATTTCGGGGGAGGGCCTAGGTTAGCCAAAAACATTCAGTACTTC.

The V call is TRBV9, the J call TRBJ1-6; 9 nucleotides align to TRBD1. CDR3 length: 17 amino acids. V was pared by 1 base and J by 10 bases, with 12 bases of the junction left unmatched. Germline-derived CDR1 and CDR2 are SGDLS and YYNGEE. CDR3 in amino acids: CASSVTGQGIVKSPLHF. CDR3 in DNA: TGTGCCAGCAGCGTAACAGGACAGGGGATCGTAAAGTCACCCCTCCACTTT.

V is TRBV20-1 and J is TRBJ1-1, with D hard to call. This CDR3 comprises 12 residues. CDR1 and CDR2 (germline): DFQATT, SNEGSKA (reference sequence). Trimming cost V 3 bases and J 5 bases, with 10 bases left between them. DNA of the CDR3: TGCAGTGCTAGTGTCAGGTTAACTGAAGCTTTCTTT. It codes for CSASVRLTEAFF.